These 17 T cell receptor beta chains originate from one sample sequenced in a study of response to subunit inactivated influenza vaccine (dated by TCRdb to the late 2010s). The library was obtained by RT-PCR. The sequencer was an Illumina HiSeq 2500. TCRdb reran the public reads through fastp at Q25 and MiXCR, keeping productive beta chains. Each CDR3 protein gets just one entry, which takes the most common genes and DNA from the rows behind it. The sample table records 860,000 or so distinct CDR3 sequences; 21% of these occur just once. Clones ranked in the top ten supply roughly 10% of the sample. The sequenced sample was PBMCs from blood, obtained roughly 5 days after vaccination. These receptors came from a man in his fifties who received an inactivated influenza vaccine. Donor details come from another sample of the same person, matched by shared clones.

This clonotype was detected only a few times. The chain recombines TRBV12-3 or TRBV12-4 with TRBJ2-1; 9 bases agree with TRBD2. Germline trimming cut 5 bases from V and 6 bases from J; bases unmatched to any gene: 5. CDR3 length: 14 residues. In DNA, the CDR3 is TGTGCCAGCAGTCCTATAGCGGGGGCCAATGAGCAGTTCTTC. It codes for CASSPIAGANEQFF.

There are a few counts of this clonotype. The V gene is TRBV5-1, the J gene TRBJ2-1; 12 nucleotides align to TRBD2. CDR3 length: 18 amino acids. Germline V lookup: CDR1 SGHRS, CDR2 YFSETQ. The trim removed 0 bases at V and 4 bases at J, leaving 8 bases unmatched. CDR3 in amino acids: CASSLAPSGRATYNEQFF. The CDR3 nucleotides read TGCGCCAGCAGCTTGGCCCCTAGCGGGAGGGCTACTTACAATGAGCAGTTCTTC.

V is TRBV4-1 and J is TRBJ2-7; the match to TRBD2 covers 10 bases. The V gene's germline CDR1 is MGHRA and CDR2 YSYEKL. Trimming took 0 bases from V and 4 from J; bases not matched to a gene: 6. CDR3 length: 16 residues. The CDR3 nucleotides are TGCGCCAGCAGCCAAGATCCCGGGACTAGCGAGTACGAGCAGTACTTC. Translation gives CASSQDPGTSEYEQYF.

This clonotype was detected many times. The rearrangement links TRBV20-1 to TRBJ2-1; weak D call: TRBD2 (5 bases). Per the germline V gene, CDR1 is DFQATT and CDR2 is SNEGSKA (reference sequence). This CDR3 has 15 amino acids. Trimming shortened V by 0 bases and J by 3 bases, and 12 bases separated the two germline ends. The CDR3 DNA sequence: TGCAGTGCTAGAGATCTGTACGGGAACTACAATGAGCAGTTCTTC. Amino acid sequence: CSARDLYGNYNEQFF.

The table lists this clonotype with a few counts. CDR3 coding DNA: TGTGCCAGCACCCCTTCCCGGGGTCAAGAGACCCAGTACTTC. It codes for CASTPSRGQETQYF. This chain links TRBV7-9 with TRBJ2-5; D might be TRBD2 (5 bases). The CDR3 runs 14 residues. V was cut by 7 bases and J by 2 bases, with 14 bases left in between. CDR1 and CDR2 from the germline V gene are SEHNR and FQNEAQ (reference sequence). Together with reference TRBV7-9 and TRBJ2-5, the CDR3 gives the full variable domain: DTGVSQNPRHKITKRGQNVTFRCDPISEHNRLYWYRQTLGQGPEFLTYFQNEAQLEKSRLLSDRFSAERPKGSFSTLEIQRTEQGDSAMYLCASTPSRGQETQYFGPGTRLLVL.

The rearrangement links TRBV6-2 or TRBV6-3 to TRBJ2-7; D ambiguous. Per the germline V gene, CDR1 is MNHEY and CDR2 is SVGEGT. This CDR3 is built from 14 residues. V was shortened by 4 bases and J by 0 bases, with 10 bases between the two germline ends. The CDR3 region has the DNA TGTGCCAGCAGTTCCCCGACACCCTCCTACGAGCAGTACTTC. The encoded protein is CASSSPTPSYEQYF.

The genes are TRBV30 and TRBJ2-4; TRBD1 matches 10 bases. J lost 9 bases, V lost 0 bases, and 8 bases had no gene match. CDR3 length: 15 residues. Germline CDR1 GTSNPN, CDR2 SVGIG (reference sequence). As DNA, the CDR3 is TGTGCCTGGAGTGTGACAGGGGGCGCATCTGGCATTCAGTACTTC. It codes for CAWSVTGGASGIQYF.

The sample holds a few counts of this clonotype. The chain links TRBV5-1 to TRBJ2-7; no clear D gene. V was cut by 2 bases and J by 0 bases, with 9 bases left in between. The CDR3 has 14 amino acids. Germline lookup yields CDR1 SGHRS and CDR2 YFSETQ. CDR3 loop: CASSFDGFSYEQYF. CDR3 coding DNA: TGCGCCAGCAGCTTTGACGGATTCTCCTACGAGCAGTACTTC.

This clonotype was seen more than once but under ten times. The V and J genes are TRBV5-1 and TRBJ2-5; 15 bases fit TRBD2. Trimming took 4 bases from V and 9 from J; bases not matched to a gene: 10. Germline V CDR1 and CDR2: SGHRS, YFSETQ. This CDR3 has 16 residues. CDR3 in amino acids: CASSPAGLAGGTSQYF. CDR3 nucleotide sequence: TGCGCCAGCAGCCCGGCCGGACTAGCGGGGGGGACGTCCCAGTACTTC.

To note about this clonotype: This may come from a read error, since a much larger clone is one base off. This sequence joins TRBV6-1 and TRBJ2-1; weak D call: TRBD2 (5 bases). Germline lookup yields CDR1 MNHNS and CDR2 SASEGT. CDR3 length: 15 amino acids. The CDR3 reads CTSGQSGSSYNEQFF. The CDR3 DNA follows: TGTACCAGCGGTCAGTCTGGGAGCTCCTACAATGAGCAGTTCTTC.

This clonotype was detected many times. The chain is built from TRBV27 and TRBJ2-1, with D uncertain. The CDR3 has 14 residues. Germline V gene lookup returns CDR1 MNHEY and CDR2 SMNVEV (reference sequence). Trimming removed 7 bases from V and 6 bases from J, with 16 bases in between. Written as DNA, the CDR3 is TGTGCCAGCACGGACGCCCCATGGGGCAATGAGCAGTTCTTC. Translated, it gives CASTDAPWGNEQFF.

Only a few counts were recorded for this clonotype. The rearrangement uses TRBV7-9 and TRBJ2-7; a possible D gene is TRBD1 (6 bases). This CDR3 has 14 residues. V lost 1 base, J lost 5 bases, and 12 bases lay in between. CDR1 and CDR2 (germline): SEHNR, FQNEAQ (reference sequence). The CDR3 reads CASSLGQGFNEQYF. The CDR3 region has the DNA TGTGCCAGCAGCTTAGGCCAGGGGTTCAACGAGCAGTACTTC. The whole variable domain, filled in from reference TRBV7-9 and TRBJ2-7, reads DTGVSQNPRHKITKRGQNVTFRCDPISEHNRLYWYRQTLGQGPEFLTYFQNEAQLEKSRLLSDRFSAERPKGSFSTLEIQRTEQGDSAMYLCASSLGQGFNEQYFGPGTRLTVT.

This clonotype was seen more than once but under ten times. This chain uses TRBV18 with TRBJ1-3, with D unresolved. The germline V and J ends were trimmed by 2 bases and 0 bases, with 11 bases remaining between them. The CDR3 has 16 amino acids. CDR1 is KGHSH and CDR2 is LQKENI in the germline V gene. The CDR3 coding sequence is TGTGCCAGCTCACCATCGCCGCTCGGCTCTGGAAACACCATATATTTT. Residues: CASSPSPLGSGNTIYF.

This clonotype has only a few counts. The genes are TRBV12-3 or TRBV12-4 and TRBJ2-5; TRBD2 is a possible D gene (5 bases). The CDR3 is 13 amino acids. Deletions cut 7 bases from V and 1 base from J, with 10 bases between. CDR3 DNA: TGTGCCAGCAACCCGGGGATCCAAGAGACCCAGTACTTC. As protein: CASNPGIQETQYF.

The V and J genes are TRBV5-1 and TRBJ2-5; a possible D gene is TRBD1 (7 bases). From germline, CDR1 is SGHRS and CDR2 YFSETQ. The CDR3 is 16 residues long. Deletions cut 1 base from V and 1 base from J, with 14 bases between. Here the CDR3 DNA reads TGCGCCAGCAGCTTGACCTCTCAGGGGGGCCAAGAGACCCAGTACTTC. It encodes CASSLTSQGGQETQYF.

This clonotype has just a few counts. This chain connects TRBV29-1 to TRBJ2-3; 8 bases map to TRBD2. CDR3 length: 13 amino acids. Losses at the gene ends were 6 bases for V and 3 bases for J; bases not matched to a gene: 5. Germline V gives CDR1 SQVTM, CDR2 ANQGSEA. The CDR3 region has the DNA TGCAGCGTGCCGGGACTAGGAACAGATACGCAGTATTTT. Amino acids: CSVPGLGTDTQYF.

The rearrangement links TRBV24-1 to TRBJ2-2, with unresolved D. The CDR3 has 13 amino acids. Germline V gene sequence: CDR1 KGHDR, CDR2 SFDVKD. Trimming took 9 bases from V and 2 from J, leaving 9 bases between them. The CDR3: CATSGYNTGELFF. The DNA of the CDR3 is TGTGCCACCTCCGGGTACAACACCGGGGAGCTGTTTTTT.